The source of this T cell receptor (beta chain) is a study of early T cells in non-severe SARS-CoV-2 infection (dated by TCRdb to the early 2020s). Broadly, across the study: TCR sequencing used bulk RNA from unsorted whole blood, so alpha and beta chains could not be paired.

Library generation was performed with 5' RACE. TCRdb names NextSeq 500 as the instrument used. To correct for sequencing error and PCR bias, the TCR library protocol tagged individual cDNA molecules with unique molecular identifiers. TCR alpha and beta chains were both sequenced, and the abundances of alpha and beta sequences in each sample were closely correlated with each other. In the original analysis: Decombinator V4 was used to annotate the V gene, J gene and CDR3 of the TCR sequences. TCRs were defined as expanded if a significant change between any two time points was detected under a Poisson model with p below 0.0001. TCR abundances were normalised to the total number of TCRs sequenced in each sample and reported as counts per million. TRAV1-2 paired with TRAJ12, TRAJ20 or TRAJ33 defined MAIT TCRs, while TRAV10 paired with TRAJ18 defined iNKT TCRs. A search of VDJdb, accessed on 1 November 2021, was run for TCRs annotated to CMV, EBV and SARS-CoV-2, with TCRs annotated for multiple antigens excluded. The public reads were quality trimmed at Q25 with fastp and then assembled into clones with MiXCR by TCRdb, keeping productive beta chains. Rows with one shared CDR3 protein collapse into an entry with the most common genes and DNA. Clone size and V and J calls follow TCRdb, not the original study. The sample data list around 92,000 distinct CDR3 sequences, and around 10% of these were observed just once. The top ten hold 4.5% to 5.5% of the sample.

Set within a cohort of healthcare workers in London, UK, this nested case-control study involved weekly PCR testing of nasopharyngeal swabs along with blood sampling. Healthcare workers were enrolled in the week of the UK lockdown, from 23 to 31 March 2020, and were followed every week for up to roughly 16 weeks. Counted from cysteine to phenylalanine, this CDR3 has 12 amino acids. Solely the CDR3 DNA is kept, with 36 bases framed from the first base. Based on the germline V gene, the CDR1 and CDR2 sequences are SGHRS and YFSETQ. Trimming takes 2 bases from V and 6 bases from J, and the germline ends sit 8 bases apart. Study-wide conclusions, independent of this receptor: VDJdb matching was skewed toward anti-spike CD8 responses and likely underestimated virus-specific expansions, missing private and CD4 specificities.

In its sample, this clonotype was seen many times. The antigen it recognizes is unknown. Base qualities are missing; no much larger clone stands one base away. Recombination joined TRBV5-1 with TRBJ1-2; the D gene remains uncertain. The source is an adult who was a healthcare worker with PCR-confirmed SARS-CoV-2 infection or an uninfected control (not recorded which). The sample taken for sequencing was whole blood. The DNA sequence is as follows: TGCGCCAGCAGCTTCGCGCAGGATGGCTACACCTTC. This gives the protein CASSFAQDGYTF.